This T cell receptor (beta chain) is from a study of chemoradiotherapy in HPV16-positive cancers. Germline CDR1 SGHAT, CDR2 FQDESV (reference sequence). This CDR3 contains 12 residues. The germline V and J ends were trimmed by 6 bases and 8 bases, with 11 bases remaining between them. Over chemoradiotherapy, repertoires were sampled more than once. On this clone itself: Its target is not known.

Notes on the study in general: HPV-specific T cells were functionally defined from only two HPV16-positive patients.

TCRdb's table, derived via immunoSEQ multiplex PCR, lists solely in-frame clones and lacks some. The table has about 68,000 clones, about nine tenths seen once. The chain links TRBV11-1 to TRBJ2-1; D gene unclear. The source was blood, collected from a patient who underwent chemoradiotherapy. This receptor was taken from a human donor with HPV-associated anogenital cancer. CDR3 amino acids: CASSPGSDEQFF. Here the CDR3 DNA reads TGTGCCAGCAGTCCCGGCAGCGATGAGCAGTTCTTC.